These T cell receptor beta chains were read from a single sample in a study of cytomegalovirus exposure and HLA in healthy donors. Clones were sequenced by immunoSEQ multiplex PCR, and TCRdb holds only the in-frame ones, with some missing. The profile shows a few hundred thousand clones, under 80% of them singletons. The sequenced material came from PBMCs. These TCRs come from a girl aged 2 to 9 in good health and CMV-seronegative. Both conserved end residues are part of each CDR3. Fields, in order: J gene, clone size, V gene, D gene, CDR3 DNA, CDR3 protein. A D gene is named only where the DNA matches it firmly. A clone size is listed for some rows: how often the clone was seen (once, few, many), or a class if it is expanded.

>TRBJ1-1|.|TRBV2|.
TGTGCCAGCAGTGAGGGTCCCGGGGGAGAAGCTTTCTTT
CASSEGPGGEAFF
>TRBJ2-7|once|TRBV10-3|TRBD1
TGTGCCACCAAATCGGACAGGGTCTCCTACGAGCAGTACTTC
CATKSDRVSYEQYF
>TRBJ1-5|.|TRBV4-1|.
TGCGCCAGCAGCCAAGCGGGTAGGAGCAATCAGCCCCAGCATTTT
CASSQAGRSNQPQHF
>TRBJ1-4|.|TRBV18|TRBD1
TGTGCCAGCTCACCACCCGGGACAGGGTACGAAAAACTGTTTTTT
CASSPPGTGYEKLFF
>TRBJ2-1|.|TRBV19|.
TGTGCCAGTAGTATAACAGACTACAATGAGCAGTTCTTC
CASSITDYNEQFF
>TRBJ2-7|.|TRBV30|TRBD1
TGTGCCTGGACCCAGCTAACCGGACAGGGGGCTTACTACGAGCAGTACTTC
CAWTQLTGQGAYYEQYF
>TRBJ2-3|.|TRBV5-4|.
TGTGCCAGCAGCCTCCCTATGGATACGCAGTATTTT
CASSLPMDTQYF
>TRBJ1-6|.|TRBV18|TRBD1
TGTGCCAGCTCACCGAGGACAGGGCTCAATTCACCCCTCCACTTT
CASSPRTGLNSPLHF
>TRBJ2-4|.|TRBV5-1|.
TGCGCCAGCAGCTTGGAGGGGGCCAAAAACATTCAGTACTTC
CASSLEGAKNIQYF
>TRBJ2-1|.|TRBV6-5|TRBD2
TGTGCCAGCAGGGTCTTCGGGGGGTACAATGAGCAGTTCTTC
CASRVFGGYNEQFF
>TRBJ1-1|.|TRBV30|TRBD1
TGTGCCTGGAGTATAGGACAGGGGGGGTTAGCGAACACTGAAGCTTTCTTT
CAWSIGQGGLANTEAFF
>TRBJ2-3|.|TRBV29-1|TRBD1
TGCAGCAGCAAGAGGGGGCTCACAGATACGCAGTATTTT
CSSKRGLTDTQYF
>TRBJ2-5|.|TRBV11-2|TRBD1
TGTGCCAGCAGCTCACACCACAGGACAGGGAAGGCGACCCAGTACTTC
CASSSHHRTGKATQYF
>TRBJ1-1|.|TRBV27|.
TGTGCCAGCAGCCTCGGGACTCTCACTGAAGCTTTCTTT
CASSLGTLTEAFF
>TRBJ1-3|.|TRBV5-1|.
TGCGCCAGCAGCTCGGGGGATACAGGAAACACCATATATTTT
CASSSGDTGNTIYF
>TRBJ2-7|few|TRBV4-2|.
TGTGCCAGCAGCCAGAAGCTTGAGGGGGAGTCCTACGAGCAGTACTTC
CASSQKLEGESYEQYF
>TRBJ2-2|once|TRBV11-2|.
TGTGCCAGCAGCTTAGATCGCGCAGGGCACACCGGGGAGCTGTTTTTT
CASSLDRAGHTGELFF
>TRBJ1-1|.|TRBV9|.
TGTGCCGAGGACAGCAACACTGAAGCTTTCTTT
CAEDSNTEAFF
>TRBJ2-3|.|TRBV7-3|.
TGTGCCAGCAGCTTCCCCGGGTACGAGGCAGATACGCAGTATTTT
CASSFPGYEADTQYF
>TRBJ1-1|once|TRBV18|.
TGTGCCAGCTCCCCGCGGGAGGAGAACACTGAAGCTTTCTTT
CASSPREENTEAFF
>TRBJ2-7|.|TRBV5-6|.
TGTGCCAGCAGCTTGACCCCCGGAGGGAGTACCTACGAGCAGTACTTC
CASSLTPGGSTYEQYF
>TRBJ1-1|.|TRBV25-1|.
TGTGCCAGCAAGGGAGTGGTTGGTGCTTTCTTT
CASKGVVGAFF
>TRBJ1-5|.|TRBV6-1|TRBD1
TGTGCCAGCCGGGACAGGGTGGGTCAGCCCCAGCATTTT
CASRDRVGQPQHF
>TRBJ1-2|.|TRBV5-5|TRBD1
TGTGCCAGCAGCTTGGCCGGGACAGGTGGTAGTGGCTACACCTTC
CASSLAGTGGSGYTF
>TRBJ2-1|.|TRBV6-4|.
TGTGCCAGCAGTGAGCGGGACAGCAACAATGAGCAGTTCTTC
CASSERDSNNEQFF
>TRBJ1-3|.|TRBV29-1|TRBD1
TGCAGCTTCCGAAGACAGGGGGGAAACACCATATATTTT
CSFRRQGGNTIYF
>TRBJ2-7|.|TRBV5-4|TRBD1
TGTGCCAGCAGCCCGGGACAGGGATCCTACGAGCAGTACTTC
CASSPGQGSYEQYF
>TRBJ1-1|.|TRBV18|.
TGTGCCAGCTCACCAGCTGAGGTGACGAACACTGAAGCTTTCTTT
CASSPAEVTNTEAFF
>TRBJ1-6|.|TRBV9|.
TGTGCCAGCAGCGTAGATCCGGGTCCACCCCTCCACTTT
CASSVDPGPPLHF
>TRBJ2-1|.|TRBV9|.
TGTGCCAGCAGCGTAAGCGGAACTTCCGCCGTATACAATGAGCAGTTCTTC
CASSVSGTSAVYNEQFF
>TRBJ1-5|few|TRBV5-6|.
TGTGCCAGCAGCTTCTTCGGCAATCAGCCCCAGCATTTT
CASSFFGNQPQHF
>TRBJ2-6|once|TRBV7-9|.
TGTGCCAGCAGCCGAGGAGACAGGGACTCAGTGGGGGCCAACGTCCTGACTTTC
CASSRGDRDSVGANVLTF
>TRBJ1-2|.|TRBV5-4|.
TGTGCCAGCAGTTCCGCACTGGACTATGGCTACACCTTC
CASSSALDYGYTF
>TRBJ2-7|few|TRBV7-9|TRBD2
TGTGCCAGCAGCCACCAGACTAGCGGGGTTTTAGAGCAGTACTTC
CASSHQTSGVLEQYF
>TRBJ2-5|.|TRBV10-3|TRBD2
TGTGCCATCAGTGTACTAGCGGCGCAAGAGACCCAGTACTTC
CAISVLAAQETQYF
>TRBJ2-7|.|TRBV6-1|.
TGTGCCAGTTCTCAGGGGAGGGCCTACGAGCAGTACTTC
CASSQGRAYEQYF
>TRBJ2-5|.|TRBV4-1|.
TGCGCCAGCAGCCAAGAGGAGGAGAGAGAGACCCAGTACTTC
CASSQEEERETQYF
>TRBJ2-7|.|TRBV14|.
TGTGCCAGCAGCCAAGTCGGAGGGGCAGGGCAGTACTTC
CASSQVGGAGQYF
>TRBJ2-5|once|TRBV10-1|.
TGCGCCAGCAAGAGGAGGTCCCAAGAGACCCAGTACTTC
CASKRRSQETQYF
>TRBJ2-2|few|TRBV5-1|TRBD2
TGCGCCAGCAGCTTGATAGTGACTAGCGGGAGCAGTAGCGGGGAGCTGTTTTTT
CASSLIVTSGSSSGELFF
>TRBJ2-1|few|TRBV6-5|.
TGTGCCAGCAGTGAGGTCGGTGAGCAGTTCTTC
CASSEVGEQFF